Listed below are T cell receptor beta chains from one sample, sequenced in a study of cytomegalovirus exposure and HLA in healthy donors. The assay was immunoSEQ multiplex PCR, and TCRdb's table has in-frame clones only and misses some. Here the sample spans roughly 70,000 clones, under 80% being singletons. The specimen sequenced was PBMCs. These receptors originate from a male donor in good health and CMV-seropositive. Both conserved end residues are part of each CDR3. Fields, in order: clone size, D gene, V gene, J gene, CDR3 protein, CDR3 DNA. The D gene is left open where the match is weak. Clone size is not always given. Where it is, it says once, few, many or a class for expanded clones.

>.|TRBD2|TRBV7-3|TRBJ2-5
CASGIERGGPRAQYF
TGTGCCAGCGGGATAGAGCGGGGAGGGCCCCGGGCCCAGTACTTC
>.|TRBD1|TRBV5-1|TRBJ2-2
CASSLGQGQRTGELFF
TGCGCCAGCAGCTTGGGACAGGGACAACGTACCGGGGAGCTGTTTTTT
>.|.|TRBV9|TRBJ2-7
CASSVGAGLYEQYF
TGTGCCAGCAGCGTGGGGGCAGGGCTCTACGAGCAGTACTTC
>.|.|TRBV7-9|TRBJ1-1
CASSGQTIGAEAFF
TGTGCCAGCAGTGGACAGACGATTGGCGCTGAAGCTTTCTTT
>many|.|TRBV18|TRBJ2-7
CASSQVRVRGYEQYF
TGTGCCAGCTCACAGGTTAGAGTGCGGGGTTACGAGCAGTACTTC
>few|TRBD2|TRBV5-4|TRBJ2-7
CASSLGTGTSYEQYF
TGTGCCAGCAGCTTGGGGACCGGGACTAGCTACGAGCAGTACTTC
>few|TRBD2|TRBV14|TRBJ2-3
CASSRSGEGDTQYF
TGTGCCAGCAGCCGTAGCGGGGAGGGTGATACGCAGTATTTT
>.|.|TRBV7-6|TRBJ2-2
CASSFRGGELFF
TGTGCCAGCAGCTTCCGGGGCGGGGAGCTGTTTTTT
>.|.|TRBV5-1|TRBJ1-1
CASSLGANTEAFF
TGCGCCAGCAGCTTGGGGGCCAACACTGAAGCTTTCTTT
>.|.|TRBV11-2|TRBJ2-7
CASSLSPGPADEQYF
TGTGCCAGCAGCTTGTCTCCAGGGCCCGCCGACGAGCAGTACTTC
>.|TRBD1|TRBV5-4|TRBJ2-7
CASSPGTGTTYEQYF
TGTGCCAGCAGTCCCGGGACAGGGACAACCTACGAGCAGTACTTC
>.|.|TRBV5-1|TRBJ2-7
CASSSPGLGAYEQYF
TGCGCCAGCAGCTCACCAGGCCTGGGAGCCTACGAGCAGTACTTC
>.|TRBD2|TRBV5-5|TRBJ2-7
CASSVTSGASYEQYF
TGTGCCAGCAGCGTGACTAGCGGGGCCTCCTACGAGCAGTACTTC
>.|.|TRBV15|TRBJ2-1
CATSFEGGRPNEQFF
TGTGCCACCAGCTTCGAGGGGGGGAGACCGAATGAGCAGTTCTTC
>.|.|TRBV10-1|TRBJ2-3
CASSERGGTDTQYF
TGCGCCAGCAGTGAGCGCGGGGGCACAGATACGCAGTATTTT
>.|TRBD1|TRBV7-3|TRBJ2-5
CASSPNGQGETQYF
TGTGCCAGCAGCCCTAACGGACAGGGAGAGACCCAGTACTTC
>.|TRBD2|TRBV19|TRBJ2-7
CASSLAGATYEQYF
TGTGCCAGTAGTCTAGCGGGAGCTACCTACGAGCAGTACTTC
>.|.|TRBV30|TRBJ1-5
CAWMVAGRLGPQHF
TGTGCCTGGATGGTGGCAGGGCGTCTGGGGCCCCAGCATTTT
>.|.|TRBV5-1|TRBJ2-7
CASSPGGGPYEQYF
TGCGCCAGCAGCCCCGGTGGCGGCCCCTACGAGCAGTACTTC
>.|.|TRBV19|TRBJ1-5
CASSTSAGAILQPQHF
TGTGCCAGTAGTACCTCGGCGGGGGCTATTCTTCAGCCCCAGCATTTT
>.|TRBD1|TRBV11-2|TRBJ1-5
CASSRGQGAQPQHF
TGTGCCAGCAGCCGGGGACAGGGGGCTCAGCCCCAGCATTTT
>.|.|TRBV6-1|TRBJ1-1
CASFLTGRNTEAFF
TGTGCCAGCTTTTTAACAGGGAGGAACACTGAAGCTTTCTTT
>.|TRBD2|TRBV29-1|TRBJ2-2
CSVAPGQILGLAGGPDGELFF
TGCAGCGTTGCACCGGGACAGATACTGGGACTAGCGGGAGGGCCCGACGGGGAGCTGTTTTTT
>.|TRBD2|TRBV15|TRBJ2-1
CATSRDTSGYNEQFF
TGTGCCACCAGCAGAGATACTAGCGGCTACAATGAGCAGTTCTTC
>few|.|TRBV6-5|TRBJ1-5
CASSWNYEPQHF
TGTGCCAGCAGTTGGAACTACGAGCCCCAGCATTTT
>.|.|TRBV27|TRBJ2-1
CTSSLRRSSYNEQFF
TGTACCAGCAGTTTGAGGAGAAGCTCCTACAATGAGCAGTTCTTC
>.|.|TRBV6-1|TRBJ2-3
CASSVGWGGVTDTQYF
TGTGCCAGCAGTGTCGGTTGGGGGGGCGTTACAGATACGCAGTATTTT
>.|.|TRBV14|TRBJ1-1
CASSPSGLRGTSEAFF
TGTGCCAGCAGCCCGTCGGGTTTAAGGGGTACTTCTGAAGCTTTCTTT
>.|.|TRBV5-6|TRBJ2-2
CASSLGPAGELFF
TGTGCCAGCAGCTTGGGGCCCGCCGGGGAGCTGTTTTTT
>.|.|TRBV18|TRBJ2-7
CASSQELHEQYF
TGTGCCAGCTCACAGGAGCTGCACGAGCAGTACTTC
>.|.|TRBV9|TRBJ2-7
CASSVGHADSYEQYF
TGTGCCAGCAGCGTCGGACACGCTGACTCCTACGAGCAGTACTTC
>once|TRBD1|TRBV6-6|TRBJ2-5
CASSKDRARETQYF
TGTGCCAGCAGTAAGGACAGGGCAAGAGAGACCCAGTACTTC
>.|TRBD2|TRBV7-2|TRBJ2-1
CASSPPGTSFNEQFF
TGTGCCAGCAGTCCCCCCGGGACTAGCTTCAATGAGCAGTTCTTC
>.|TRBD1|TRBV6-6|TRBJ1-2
CASSLVGTGIVGYTF
TGTGCCAGCAGCCTAGTCGGGACAGGGATTGTCGGCTACACCTTC
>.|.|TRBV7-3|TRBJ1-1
CASRQRDWTEAFF
TGTGCCAGCAGGCAACGCGACTGGACTGAAGCTTTCTTT
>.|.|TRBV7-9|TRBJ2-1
CSSSPQDNEQFF
TGTTCCAGCAGCCCACAGGACAATGAGCAGTTCTTC
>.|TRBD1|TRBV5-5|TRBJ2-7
CASSWTGDEQYF
TGTGCCAGCAGCTGGACAGGGGACGAGCAGTACTTC
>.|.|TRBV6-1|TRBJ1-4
CASSVNRGRATNEKLFF
TGTGCCAGCAGTGTAAACCGCGGTCGGGCAACTAATGAAAAACTGTTTTTT
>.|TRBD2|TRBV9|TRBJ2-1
CASSGTSGRFYNEQFF
TGTGCCAGCAGCGGGACTAGCGGGAGGTTCTACAATGAGCAGTTCTTC
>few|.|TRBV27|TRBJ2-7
CASSPRAGYEQYF
TGTGCCAGCAGTCCCCGGGCGGGCTACGAGCAGTACTTC
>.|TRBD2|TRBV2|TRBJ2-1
CASSSPGLAGVFSEQFF
TGTGCCAGCAGCTCTCCGGGACTAGCGGGAGTCTTTAGTGAGCAGTTCTTC
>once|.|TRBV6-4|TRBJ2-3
CASSDGAVFDTDTQYF
TGTGCCAGCAGTGACGGGGCAGTCTTTGACACAGATACGCAGTATTTT
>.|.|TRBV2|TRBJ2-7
CAIGGGHLSYEQYF
TGTGCCATAGGGGGGGGCCACCTCTCCTACGAGCAGTACTTC
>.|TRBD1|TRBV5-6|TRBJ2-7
CASSYRDRDYEQYF
TGTGCCAGCAGCTACCGGGACAGAGACTACGAGCAGTACTTC
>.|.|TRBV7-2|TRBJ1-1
CASSLSRGTEAFF
TGTGCCAGCAGCTTATCCAGGGGAACTGAAGCTTTCTTT
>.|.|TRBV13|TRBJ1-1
CASSFLQGGNTEAFF
TGTGCCAGCAGCTTCCTACAGGGCGGGAACACTGAAGCTTTCTTT
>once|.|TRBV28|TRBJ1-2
CASTDPRRDNYGYTF
TGTGCCAGCACCGACCCTAGGAGAGATAACTATGGCTACACCTTC
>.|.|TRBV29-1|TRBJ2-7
CSVESRGVHEQYF
TGCAGCGTTGAAAGCAGGGGGGTCCACGAGCAGTACTTC
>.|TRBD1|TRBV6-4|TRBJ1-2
CASRAGTGLSYGYTF
TGTGCCAGCAGGGCCGGGACAGGGCTTAGCTATGGCTACACCTTC
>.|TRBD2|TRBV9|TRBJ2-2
CASSVRGGFGELFF
TGTGCCAGCAGCGTGCGGGGGGGCTTCGGGGAGCTGTTTTTT
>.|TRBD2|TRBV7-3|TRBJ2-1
CASSSSGTSGYNEQFF
TGTGCCAGCAGCTCTTCCGGGACTAGCGGTTACAATGAGCAGTTCTTC
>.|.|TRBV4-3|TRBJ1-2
CASSQEAANYGYTF
TGCGCCAGCAGCCAAGAGGCGGCTAACTATGGCTACACCTTC
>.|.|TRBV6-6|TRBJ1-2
CASSNFATLYGYTF
TGTGCCAGCAGTAACTTCGCTACCCTTTATGGCTACACCTTC
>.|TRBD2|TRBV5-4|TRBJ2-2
CAAGSGGVTGELFF
TGTGCCGCGGGTAGCGGGGGCGTCACCGGGGAGCTGTTTTTT
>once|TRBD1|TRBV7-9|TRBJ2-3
CASSLGATGQEYF
TGTGCCAGCAGCTTAGGGGCGACGGGACAGGAGTATTTT